The 25 T cell receptor beta chains listed next were all sequenced from one sample in a study of T cells expressing NK-cell markers. No DNA is given; TCRdb re-called the 5' RACE reads and lists each CDR3 protein once. This sample's clone table lists approximately 550,000 distinct CDR3 sequences. Sequencing was performed on blood T cells: a sorted CD56 or NKG2C T cell subset, CD4+ or CD8+ T cells, or bulk PBMC T cells (not recorded which). These TCRs come from a man aged 18 to 30 in good health.

The CDR3 region is CATSSGIEEQYF. The chain employs TRBV15 and TRBJ2-7; TCRdb outputs TRBD1, but without DNA this stays unchecked. Germline CDR1 and CDR2: LNHNV and YYDKDF (reference sequence). The CDR3 runs 12 residues.

V is TRBV6-1 and J is TRBJ1-2; TCRdb lists TRBD1, though no DNA is available to test this call. This CDR3 contains 13 residues. Germline lookup yields CDR1 MNHNS and CDR2 SASEGT. CDR3 region: CASTPRAGYGYTF.

The rearrangement links TRBV5-1 to TRBJ1-6; TCRdb lists TRBD1, though no DNA is available to test this call. This CDR3 contains 13 residues. Germline CDR1 and CDR2: SGHRS and YFSETQ. The CDR3: CASSPGVAESLHF. Full variable domain (rest looked up from reference TRBV5-1 and TRBJ1-6): KAGVTQTPRYLIKTRGQQVTLSCSPISGHRSVSWYQQTPGQGLQFLFEYFSETQRNKGNFPGRFSGRQFSNSRSEMNVSTLELGDSALYLCASSPGVAESLHFGNGTRLTVT.

The genes are TRBV11-2 and TRBJ2-1. CDR3 length equals 12 residues. Germline values: CDR1 SGHAT, CDR2 FQNNGV. CDR3: CASSFLWSEQFF.

The CDR3 here is CASSYTDQETQYF. The chain is built from TRBV12-3 or TRBV12-4 and TRBJ2-5. The CDR3 is made up of 13 amino acids.

V is TRBV20-1 and J is TRBJ2-1; TCRdb selects TRBD1, and the lack of DNA leaves this call unchecked. Germline V gene data show CDR1 as DFQATT and CDR2 as SNEGSKA (reference sequence). The CDR3 extends over 14 amino acids. CDR3 protein: CSARDRVARDEQFF.

The J gene is TRBJ1-1, the V gene TRBV18; checking the TCRdb D call of TRBD1 is not possible without DNA. Germline CDR1 and CDR2: KGHSH and LQKENI. The CDR3 loop spans 15 amino acids. The CDR3 is CASSPLSGKDTEAFF.

This chain links TRBV6-5 with TRBJ1-5; checking the TCRdb D call of TRBD1 is not possible without DNA. The CDR3 loop spans 14 amino acids. Germline V gene sequence: CDR1 MNHEY, CDR2 SVGAGI. The CDR3 spells CASSPGAQGQPQHF.

The chain has TRBV5-1 and TRBJ2-2; with no DNA, the TCRdb D assignment of TRBD2 cannot be verified. This CDR3 region has 16 residues. The germline gives CDR1 SGHRS, CDR2 YFSETQ. The chain's CDR3 is CASSLVAGANTGELFF.

The rearrangement uses TRBV20-1 and TRBJ2-3; TCRdb outputs TRBD2, but without DNA this stays unchecked. CDR3 size: 18 residues. The germline V gene has CDR1 DFQATT and CDR2 SNEGSKA (reference sequence). CDR3: CSAALTSGPPVGTDTQYF.

The chain combines TRBV6-4 with TRBJ2-1. Germline CDR1 reads MRHNA; CDR2 reads SNTAGT. The CDR3 consists of 17 residues. The CDR3 sequence: CASSNVIGDSSYNEQFF.

The V gene is TRBV11-2, the J gene TRBJ1-6. The CDR3 is 15 amino acids. Per the germline V gene, CDR1 is SGHAT and CDR2 is FQNNGV. The CDR3 spells CASSPLTWEASPLHF.

This chain's CDR3 is CASSLAGSGRAAYEQYF. The chain carries TRBV5-1 and TRBJ2-7; with no DNA, the TCRdb D assignment of TRBD2 cannot be verified. The germline V gene encodes CDR1 SGHRS and CDR2 YFSETQ. There are 17 residues in the CDR3.

This chain joins TRBV25-1 and TRBJ2-2. The CDR3 length is 16 residues. Germline loops: CDR1 MGHDK, CDR2 SYGVNS. This chain's CDR3 is CASSDSGDKYTGELFF.

The CDR3 reads CASTRERGVFSEAFF. The J gene is TRBJ1-1, the V gene TRBV5-1; checking the TCRdb D call of TRBD1 is not possible without DNA. Germline lookup yields CDR1 SGHRS and CDR2 YFSETQ. The CDR3 totals 15 residues.

The CDR3 loop is CSARLGARIAKNIQYF. J is TRBJ2-4 and V is TRBV20-1; the D call from TCRdb, TRBD1, cannot be confirmed without DNA. CDR1 is DFQATT, CDR2 SNEGSKA, per germline (reference sequence). This CDR3 is built from 16 residues.

The rearrangement uses TRBV12-3 or TRBV12-4 and TRBJ2-1. This CDR3 is 12 amino acids long. This chain's CDR3 is CASSFAGHEQFF.

The CDR3 loop is CASSQEIRGRDETLFFDEQFF. The chain joins TRBV4-2 to TRBJ2-1; TCRdb gives TRBD2 as the D gene, but with no DNA this cannot be confirmed. CDR3 size: 21 residues. Germline loops: CDR1 LGHNA, CDR2 YNFKEQ.

The chain uses TRBV10-3 and TRBJ2-1; TCRdb calls TRBD2, which cannot be checked without DNA. This CDR3 is 17 amino acids long. The germline V gene has CDR1 ENHRY and CDR2 SYGVKD. The CDR3 loop is CATHGQPGLANYNEQFF.

The chain couples TRBV12-5 to TRBJ2-2; the D call of TRBD1 rests on TCRdb alone, since no DNA is present to check it. The CDR3 loop spans 15 amino acids. The germline gives CDR1 LGHNT, CDR2 FRNRAP. The CDR3 spells CASATDRGNTGELFF. Supplemented by reference TRBV12-5 and TRBJ2-2, the full variable domain reads DARVTQTPRHKVTEMGQEVTMRCQPILGHNTVFWYRQTMMQGLELLAYFRNRAPLDDSGMPKDRFSAEMPDATLATLKIQPSEPRDSAVYFCASATDRGNTGELFFGEGSRLTVL.

The chain combines TRBV12-3 or TRBV12-4 with TRBJ2-1; the D gene TCRdb calls, TRBD1, cannot be checked with no DNA. The CDR3 has 16 residues. The chain's CDR3 is CASTFFGKGEYNEQFF.

The gene calls are TRBV27 and TRBJ1-2. Germline values: CDR1 MNHEY, CDR2 SMNVEV (reference sequence). The CDR3 is 17 amino acids. CDR3 loop: CASSFGELGLGNYGYTF.

The gene calls are TRBV6-5 and TRBJ2-3; without DNA, the TCRdb call of TRBD1 cannot be checked. Germline assignment: CDR1 MNHEY and CDR2 SVGAGI. The CDR3 contains 15 residues. CDR3 protein: CASSYYFGAADTQYF.

The chain uses TRBV11-3 and TRBJ2-2; TCRdb calls TRBD1, which cannot be checked without DNA. Germline V CDR1 and CDR2: SGHNT, YENEEA. CDR3 length equals 15 residues. The CDR3 protein is CASSVREFDTGELFF.

The rearrangement joins TRBV15 to TRBJ2-5; there is no DNA to check the TCRdb D call of TRBD1. The CDR3 runs 18 residues. Germline values: CDR1 LNHNV, CDR2 YYDKDF (reference sequence). CDR3 sequence: CATSRDVPRGPSQETQYF.